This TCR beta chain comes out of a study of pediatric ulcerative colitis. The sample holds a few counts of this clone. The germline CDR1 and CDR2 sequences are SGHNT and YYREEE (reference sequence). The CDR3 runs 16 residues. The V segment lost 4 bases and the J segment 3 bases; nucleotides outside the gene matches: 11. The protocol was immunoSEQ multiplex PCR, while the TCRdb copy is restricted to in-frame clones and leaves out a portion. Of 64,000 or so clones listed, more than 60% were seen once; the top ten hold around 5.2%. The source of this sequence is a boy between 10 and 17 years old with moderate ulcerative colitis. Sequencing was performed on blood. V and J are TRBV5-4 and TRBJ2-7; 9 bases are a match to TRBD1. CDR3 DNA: TGTGCCAGCAGCCAAGAGGGACAGGGACAGAACTACGAGCAGTACTTC. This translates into CASSQEGQGQNYEQYF.